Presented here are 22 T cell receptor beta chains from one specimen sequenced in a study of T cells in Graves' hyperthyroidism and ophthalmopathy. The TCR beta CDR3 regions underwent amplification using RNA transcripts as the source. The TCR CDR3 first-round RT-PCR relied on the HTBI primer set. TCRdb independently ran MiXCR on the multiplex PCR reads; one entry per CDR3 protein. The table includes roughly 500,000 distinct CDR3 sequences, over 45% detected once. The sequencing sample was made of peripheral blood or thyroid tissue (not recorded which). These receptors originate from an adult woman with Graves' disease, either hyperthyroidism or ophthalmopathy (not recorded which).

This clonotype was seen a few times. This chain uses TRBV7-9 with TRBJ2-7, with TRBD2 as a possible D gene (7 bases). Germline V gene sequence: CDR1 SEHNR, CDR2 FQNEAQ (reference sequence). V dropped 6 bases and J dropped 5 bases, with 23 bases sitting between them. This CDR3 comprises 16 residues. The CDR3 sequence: CASSFGGPGETHEQYF. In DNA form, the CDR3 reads TGTGCCAGCAGTTTCGGGGGGCCGGGAGAAACCCACGAGCAGTACTTC. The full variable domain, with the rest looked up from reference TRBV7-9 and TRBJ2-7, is DTGVSQNPRHKITKRGQNVTFRCDPISEHNRLYWYRQTLGQGPEFLTYFQNEAQLEKSRLLSDRFSAERPKGSFSTLEIQRTEQGDSAMYLCASSFGGPGETHEQYFGPGTRLTVT.

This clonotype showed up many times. The CDR3 coding sequence is TGTGCCAGCCGGGACATAATCAATCAGCCCCAGCATTTT. This translates into CASRDIINQPQHF. V usage is TRBV2 and J usage is TRBJ1-5; TRBD1 is a possible D gene (6 bases). This CDR3 is built from 13 residues. V gave up 8 bases and J gave up 3 bases, with 11 bases separating them. CDR1 is SNHLY and CDR2 is FYNNEI in the germline V gene.

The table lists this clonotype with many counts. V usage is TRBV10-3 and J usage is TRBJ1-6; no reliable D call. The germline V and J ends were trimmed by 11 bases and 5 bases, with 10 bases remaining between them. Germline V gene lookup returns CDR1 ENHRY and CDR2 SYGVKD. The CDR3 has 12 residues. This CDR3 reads CAVRRDNSPLHF. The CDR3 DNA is TGTGCCGTAAGGAGAGATAATTCACCCCTCCACTTT.

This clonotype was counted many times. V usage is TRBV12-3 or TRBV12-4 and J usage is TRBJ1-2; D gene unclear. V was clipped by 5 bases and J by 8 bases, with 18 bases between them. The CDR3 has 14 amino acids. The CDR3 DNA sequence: TGTGCCAGCAGTGCCCCCTACGGTGTGGCGGGCTACACCTTC. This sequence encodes CASSAPYGVAGYTF.

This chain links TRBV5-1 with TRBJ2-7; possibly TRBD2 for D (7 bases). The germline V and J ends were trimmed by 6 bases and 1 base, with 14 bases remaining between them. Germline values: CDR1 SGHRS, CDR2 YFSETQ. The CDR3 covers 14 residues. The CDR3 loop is CASMDAGASYEQYF. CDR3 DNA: TGCGCCAGCATGGATGCGGGGGCATCCTACGAGCAGTACTTC.

CDR3 in amino acids: CASSSRGRDSNQPQHF. The CDR3 nucleotides are TGTGCCAGCAGTTCCAGGGGACGGGATAGCAATCAGCCCCAGCATTTT. The chain has TRBV2 and TRBJ1-5, with D possibly TRBD1 on 6 matching bases. CDR1 is SNHLY, CDR2 FYNNEI, per germline. There are 16 residues in the CDR3. Between the trimmed V and J ends, which lost 5 bases and 0 bases, there was a span of 14 bases.

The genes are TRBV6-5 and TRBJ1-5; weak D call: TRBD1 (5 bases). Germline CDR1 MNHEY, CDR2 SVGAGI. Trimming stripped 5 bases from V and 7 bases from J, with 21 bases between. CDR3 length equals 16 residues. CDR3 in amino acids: CASSDARWDGRQPQHF. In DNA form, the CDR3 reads TGTGCCAGCAGTGATGCGAGGTGGGACGGGAGACAGCCCCAGCATTTT.

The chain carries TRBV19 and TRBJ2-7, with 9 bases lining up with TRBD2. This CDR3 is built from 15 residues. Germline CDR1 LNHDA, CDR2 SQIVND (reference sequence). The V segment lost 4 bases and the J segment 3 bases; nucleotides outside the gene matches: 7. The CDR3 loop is CASSTRGGGIYEQYF. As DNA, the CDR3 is TGTGCCAGTAGTACTCGCGGGGGGGGCATCTACGAGCAGTACTTC.

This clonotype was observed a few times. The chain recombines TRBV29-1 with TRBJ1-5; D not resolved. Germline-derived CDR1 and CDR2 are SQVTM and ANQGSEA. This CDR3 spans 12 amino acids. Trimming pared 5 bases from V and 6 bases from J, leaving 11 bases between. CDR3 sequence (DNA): TGCAGCGTTTACGATTGGGGTCAGCCCCAGCATTTT. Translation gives CSVYDWGQPQHF.

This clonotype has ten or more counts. The CDR3 DNA sequence: TGTGCCAGCAGCTCAAGTACATTTGAAGCTTTCTTT. It is translated as CASSSSTFEAFF. This chain links TRBV12-3 or TRBV12-4 with TRBJ1-1, with D hard to call. This CDR3 contains 12 residues. Between the trimmed V and J ends, which lost 6 bases and 7 bases, there was a span of 12 bases.

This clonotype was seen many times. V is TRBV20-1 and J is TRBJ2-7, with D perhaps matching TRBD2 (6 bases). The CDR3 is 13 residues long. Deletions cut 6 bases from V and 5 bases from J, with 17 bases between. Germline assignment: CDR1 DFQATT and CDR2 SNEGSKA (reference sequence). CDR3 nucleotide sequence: TGCAGTGCACACGGTGTAGGGAGGCACGAGCAGTACTTC. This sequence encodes CSAHGVGRHEQYF.

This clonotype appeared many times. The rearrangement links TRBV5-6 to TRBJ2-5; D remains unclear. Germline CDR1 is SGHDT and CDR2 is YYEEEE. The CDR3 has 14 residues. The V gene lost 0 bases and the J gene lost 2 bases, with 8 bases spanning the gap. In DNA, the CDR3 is TGTGCCAGCAGCTTGGAGCCGACGCAAGAGACCCAGTACTTC. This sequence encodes CASSLEPTQETQYF. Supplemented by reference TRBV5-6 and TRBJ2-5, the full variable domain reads DAGVTQSPTHLIKTRGQQVTLRCSPKSGHDTVSWYQQALGQGPQFIFQYYEEEERQRGNFPDRFSGHQFPNYSSELNVNALLLGDSALYLCASSLEPTQETQYFGPGTRLLVL.

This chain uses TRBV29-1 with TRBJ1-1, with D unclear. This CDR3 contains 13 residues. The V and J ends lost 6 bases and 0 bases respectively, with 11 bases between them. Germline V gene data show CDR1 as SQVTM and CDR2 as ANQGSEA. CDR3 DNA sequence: TGCAGCGTGTACGTGGACCTGAACACTGAAGCTTTCTTT. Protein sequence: CSVYVDLNTEAFF.

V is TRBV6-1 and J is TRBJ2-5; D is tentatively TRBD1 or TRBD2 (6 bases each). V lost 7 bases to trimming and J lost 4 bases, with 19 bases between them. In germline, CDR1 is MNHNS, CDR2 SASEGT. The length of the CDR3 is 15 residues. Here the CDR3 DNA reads TGTGCCAGCACTGAGCGGGTAAAAGGGGGAGAGACCCAGTACTTC. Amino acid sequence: CASTERVKGGETQYF.

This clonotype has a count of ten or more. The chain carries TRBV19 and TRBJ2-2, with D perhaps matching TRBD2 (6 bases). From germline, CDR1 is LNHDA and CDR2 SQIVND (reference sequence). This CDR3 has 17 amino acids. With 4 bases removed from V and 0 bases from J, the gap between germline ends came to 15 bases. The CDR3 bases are TGTGCCAGTAGTACTCCTCTGGGGGAGGCGAACACCGGGGAGCTGTTTTTT. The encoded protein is CASSTPLGEANTGELFF.

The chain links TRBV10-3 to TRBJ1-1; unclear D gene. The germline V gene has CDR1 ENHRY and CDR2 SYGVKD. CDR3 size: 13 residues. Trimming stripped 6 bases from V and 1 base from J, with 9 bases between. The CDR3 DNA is TGTGCCATCAGGATCACTGAGAACACTGAAGCTTTCTTT. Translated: CAIRITENTEAFF.

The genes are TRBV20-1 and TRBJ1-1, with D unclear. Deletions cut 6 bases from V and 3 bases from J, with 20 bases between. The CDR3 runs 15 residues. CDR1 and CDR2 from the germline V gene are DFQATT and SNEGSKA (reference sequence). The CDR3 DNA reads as TGCAGTGCCAGCAGCTGGGCGGGGATGGACACTGAAGCTTTCTTT. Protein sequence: CSASSWAGMDTEAFF.

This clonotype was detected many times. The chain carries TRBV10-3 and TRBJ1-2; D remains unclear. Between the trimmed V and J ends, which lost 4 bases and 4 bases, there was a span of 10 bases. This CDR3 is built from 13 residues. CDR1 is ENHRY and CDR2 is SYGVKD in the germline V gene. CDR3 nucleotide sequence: TGTGCCATCAGTGCCCACATGACCTATGGCTACACCTTC. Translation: CAISAHMTYGYTF.

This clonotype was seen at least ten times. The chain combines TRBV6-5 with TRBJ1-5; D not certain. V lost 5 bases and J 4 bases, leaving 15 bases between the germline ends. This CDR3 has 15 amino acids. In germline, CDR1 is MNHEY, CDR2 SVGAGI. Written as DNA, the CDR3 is TGTGCCAGCAGTCCAGAAATGGGAGGGAATCAGCCCCAGCATTTT. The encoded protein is CASSPEMGGNQPQHF.

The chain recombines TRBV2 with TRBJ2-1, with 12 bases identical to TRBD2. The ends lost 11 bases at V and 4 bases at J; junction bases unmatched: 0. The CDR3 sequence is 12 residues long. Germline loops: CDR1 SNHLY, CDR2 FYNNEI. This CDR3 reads CAGTSGYNEQFF. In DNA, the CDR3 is TGTGCCGGGACTAGCGGGTACAATGAGCAGTTCTTC.

The DNA for the CDR3 is TGTGCCAGCAGCAATGACCGGCAGCCCCAGCATTTT. It is translated as CASSNDRQPQHF. The J gene is TRBJ1-5, the V gene TRBV27; D call uncertain. Germline assignment: CDR1 MNHEY and CDR2 SMNVEV (reference sequence). V was shortened by 6 bases and J by 7 bases, with 10 bases between the two germline ends. The CDR3 is 12 residues long.

CDR3 sequence: CSGIRARDTSGDDGYTF. In nucleotides, the CDR3 is TGCAGTGGCATCCGTGCCAGGGACACTTCCGGGGACGATGGCTACACCTTC. The chain employs TRBV20-1 and TRBJ1-2, with D maybe TRBD1 (6 bases). With 7 bases removed from V and 6 bases from J, the gap between germline ends came to 30 bases. CDR1 and CDR2 from the germline V gene are DFQATT and SNEGSKA (reference sequence). The CDR3 has 17 amino acids.